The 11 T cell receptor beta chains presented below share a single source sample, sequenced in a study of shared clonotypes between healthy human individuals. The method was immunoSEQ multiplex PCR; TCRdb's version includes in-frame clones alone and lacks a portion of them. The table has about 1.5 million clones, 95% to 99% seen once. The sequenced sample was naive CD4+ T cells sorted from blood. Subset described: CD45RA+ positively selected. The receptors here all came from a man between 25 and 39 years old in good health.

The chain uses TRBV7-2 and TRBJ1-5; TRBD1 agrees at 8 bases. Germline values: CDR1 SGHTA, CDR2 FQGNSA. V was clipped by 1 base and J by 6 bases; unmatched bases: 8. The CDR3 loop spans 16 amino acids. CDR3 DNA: TGTGCCAGCAGCTTAGGGGTTCCAGGGGGCGGTCAGCCCCAGCATTTT. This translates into CASSLGVPGGGQPQHF.

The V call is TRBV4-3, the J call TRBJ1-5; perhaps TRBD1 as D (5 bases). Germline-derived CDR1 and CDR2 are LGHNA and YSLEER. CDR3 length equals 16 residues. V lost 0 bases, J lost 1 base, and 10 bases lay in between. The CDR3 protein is CASSQDPGTSNQPQHF. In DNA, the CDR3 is TGCGCCAGCAGCCAAGATCCCGGGACCAGCAATCAGCCCCAGCATTTT.

CDR3 region: CASSRFGVAGYETQYF. In DNA form, the CDR3 reads TGTGCCAGCAGTAGGTTTGGAGTCGCGGGATATGAGACCCAGTACTTC. The V and J genes are TRBV27 and TRBJ2-5, with a possible D match to TRBD2 (6 bases). The CDR3 has 16 amino acids. Trimming took off 5 bases at V and 5 bases at J, with 21 bases between the two ends. Germline values: CDR1 MNHEY, CDR2 SMNVEV (reference sequence).

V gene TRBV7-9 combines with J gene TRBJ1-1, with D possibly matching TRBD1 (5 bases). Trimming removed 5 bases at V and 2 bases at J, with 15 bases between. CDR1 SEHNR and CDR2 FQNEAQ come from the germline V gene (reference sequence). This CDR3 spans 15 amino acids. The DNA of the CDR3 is TGTGCCAGCAGCCACAACCCCGACAGAAACACTGAAGCTTTCTTT. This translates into CASSHNPDRNTEAFF.

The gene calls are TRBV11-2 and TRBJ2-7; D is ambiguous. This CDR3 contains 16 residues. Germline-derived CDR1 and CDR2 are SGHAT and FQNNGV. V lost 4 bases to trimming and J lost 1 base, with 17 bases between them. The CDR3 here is CASSSPRSGVSYEQYF. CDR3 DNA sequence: TGTGCCAGCAGCTCACCCCGGAGTGGGGTTTCCTACGAGCAGTACTTC.

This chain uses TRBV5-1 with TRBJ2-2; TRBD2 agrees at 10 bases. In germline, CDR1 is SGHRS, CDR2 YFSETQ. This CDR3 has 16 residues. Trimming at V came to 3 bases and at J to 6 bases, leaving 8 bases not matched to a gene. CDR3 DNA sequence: TGCGCCAGCAGCTCCAGCGGGAGGGCGTCGTCCGGGGAGCTGTTTTTT. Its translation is CASSSSGRASSGELFF. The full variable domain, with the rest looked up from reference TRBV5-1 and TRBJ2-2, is KAGVTQTPRYLIKTRGQQVTLSCSPISGHRSVSWYQQTPGQGLQFLFEYFSETQRNKGNFPGRFSGRQFSNSRSEMNVSTLELGDSALYLCASSSSGRASSGELFFGEGSRLTVL.

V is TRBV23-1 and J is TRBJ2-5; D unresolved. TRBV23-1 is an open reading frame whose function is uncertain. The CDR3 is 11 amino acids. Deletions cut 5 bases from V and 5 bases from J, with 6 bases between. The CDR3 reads CASSYFETQYF. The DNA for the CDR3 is TGCGCCAGCAGTTATTTCGAGACCCAGTACTTC.

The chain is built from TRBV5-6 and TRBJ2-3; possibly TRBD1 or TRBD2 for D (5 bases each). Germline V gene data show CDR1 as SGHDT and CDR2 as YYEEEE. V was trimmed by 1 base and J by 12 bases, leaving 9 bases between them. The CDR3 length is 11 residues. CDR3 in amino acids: CASSLNGAQYF. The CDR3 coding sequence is TGTGCCAGCAGCTTGAACGGGGCCCAGTATTTT. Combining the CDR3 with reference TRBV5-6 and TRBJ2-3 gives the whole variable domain DAGVTQSPTHLIKTRGQQVTLRCSPKSGHDTVSWYQQALGQGPQFIFQYYEEEERQRGNFPDRFSGHQFPNYSSELNVNALLLGDSALYLCASSLNGAQYFGPGTRLTVL.

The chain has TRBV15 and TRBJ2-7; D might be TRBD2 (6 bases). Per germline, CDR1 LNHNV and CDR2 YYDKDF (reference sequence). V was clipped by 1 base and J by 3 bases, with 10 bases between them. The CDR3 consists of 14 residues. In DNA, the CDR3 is TGTGCCACCAGCAGAGGGGTTAGCGGCTACGAGCAGTACTTC. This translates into CATSRGVSGYEQYF. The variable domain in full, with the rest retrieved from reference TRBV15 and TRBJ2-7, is DAMVIQNPRYQVTQFGKPVTLSCSQTLNHNVMYWYQQKSSQAPKLLFHYYDKDFNNEADTPDNFQSRRPNTSFCFLDIRSPGLGDTAMYLCATSRGVSGYEQYFGPGTRLTVT.

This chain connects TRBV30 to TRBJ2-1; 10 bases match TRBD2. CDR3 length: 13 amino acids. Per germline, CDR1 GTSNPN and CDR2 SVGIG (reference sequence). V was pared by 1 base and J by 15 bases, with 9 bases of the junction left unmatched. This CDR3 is CAWSGLAGSALFF. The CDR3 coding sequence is TGTGCCTGGAGTGGACTAGCGGGTTCGGCGCTGTTCTTC.

The CDR3 spells CASSVGVLVGNEQFF. The CDR3 bases are TGTGCCAGCAGCGTAGGGGTTTTGGTGGGCAATGAGCAGTTCTTC. The chain couples TRBV9 to TRBJ2-1; the D is unclear. Germline V lookup: CDR1 SGDLS, CDR2 YYNGEE. Trimming shortened V by 0 bases and J by 6 bases, and 13 bases separated the two germline ends. The CDR3 loop spans 15 amino acids.